This is a list of T cell receptor beta chains from one sample in a study of cytomegalovirus exposure and HLA in healthy donors. Assay used: immunoSEQ multiplex PCR; TCRdb lists only in-frame clones, some missing. The repertoire has 190,000 or so clones, 80% of them found once; the top ten carry about 0.7%. Specimen: PBMCs. All receptors come from a boy between 10 and 17 years old in good health and CMV-seronegative. Each CDR3 is given with its conserved first and last residue. D genes are given only for firm matches. For some rows the clone size is stated as once, few or many, or as a class when expanded; others skip it.

d_gene: -
v_gene: TRBV9
j_gene: TRBJ2-1
abundance: -
CDR3aa: CASSVGSNYNEQFF
CDR3nt: TGTGCCAGCAGCGTAGGTTCTAACTACAATGAGCAGTTCTTC

d_gene: -
v_gene: TRBV28
j_gene: TRBJ2-1
abundance: once
CDR3aa: CASSIREQFF
CDR3nt: TGTGCCAGCAGTATACGGGAGCAGTTCTTC

d_gene: TRBD2
v_gene: TRBV14
j_gene: TRBJ2-1
abundance: -
CDR3aa: CASSRTEGLAGYNEQFF
CDR3nt: TGTGCCAGCAGCCGCACCGAGGGGCTAGCGGGGTACAATGAGCAGTTCTTC

d_gene: TRBD1
v_gene: TRBV11-2
j_gene: TRBJ1-2
abundance: once
CDR3aa: CASSAGGTGLYGYTF
CDR3nt: TGTGCCAGCAGCGCAGGGGGCACAGGGCTCTATGGCTACACCTTC

d_gene: TRBD1
v_gene: TRBV19
j_gene: TRBJ1-1
abundance: few
CDR3aa: CAIALTGVQLGEAFF
CDR3nt: TGTGCCATTGCTCTAACAGGGGTACAGCTCGGTGAAGCTTTCTTT

d_gene: -
v_gene: TRBV6-6
j_gene: TRBJ1-2
abundance: -
CDR3aa: CASSHPGGGRDYGYTF
CDR3nt: TGTGCCAGCAGTCATCCCGGGGGGGGACGTGACTATGGCTACACCTTC

d_gene: -
v_gene: TRBV5-1
j_gene: TRBJ2-2
abundance: few
CDR3aa: CASSFSGANLGELFF
CDR3nt: TGCGCCAGCAGCTTCAGCGGAGCCAACCTCGGGGAGCTGTTTTTT

d_gene: -
v_gene: TRBV7-6
j_gene: TRBJ1-4
abundance: -
CDR3aa: CASSLQGPVNEKLFF
CDR3nt: TGTGCCAGCAGCTTACAGGGGCCAGTTAATGAAAAACTGTTTTTT

d_gene: -
v_gene: TRBV7-2
j_gene: TRBJ1-1
abundance: -
CDR3aa: CASSPNSGLTEAFF
CDR3nt: TGTGCCAGCAGCCCCAATTCAGGGTTAACTGAAGCTTTCTTT

d_gene: TRBD1
v_gene: TRBV27
j_gene: TRBJ1-5
abundance: -
CDR3aa: CASSSSGTGILFDSNQPQHF
CDR3nt: TGTGCCAGCAGTTCGTCCGGGACAGGGATTTTATTCGATAGCAATCAGCCCCAGCATTTT